The 11 T cell receptor beta chains given below trace back to one sample, sequenced in a study of blood T cell repertoires in COVID-19. This table comes from immunoSEQ multiplex PCR, and its TCRdb copy is limited to in-frame clones, with some not included. Found here are about 320,000 clones, 90% of them singletons; the top ten hold roughly 2.6%. Sample: PBMCs or T cells enriched from blood (not recorded which). All receptors come from a man aged 60 to 75 who had recovered from COVID-19.

V usage is TRBV30 and J usage is TRBJ1-2; D remains unclear. Germline V gives CDR1 GTSNPN, CDR2 SVGIG (reference sequence). CDR3 length: 11 residues. V gave up 4 bases and J gave up 1 base, with 4 bases separating them. CDR3 nucleotide sequence: TGTGCCTGGACCAATAACTATGGCTACACCTTC. Translating it yields CAWTNNYGYTF.

The V and J genes are TRBV5-8 and TRBJ2-6, with D possibly matching TRBD1 (6 bases). The CDR3 extends over 18 amino acids. The germline CDR1 and CDR2 sequences are SGHTS and YDEGEE. V was cut by 0 bases and J by 1 base, with 14 bases left in between. Here the CDR3 DNA reads TGTGCCAGCAGCTTGGGTACAGGGCCACCATCTGGGGCCAACGTCCTGACTTTC. The encoded protein is CASSLGTGPPSGANVLTF.

The V call is TRBV6-1, the J call TRBJ2-2; 7 nucleotides align to TRBD1. Losses at the gene ends were 1 base for V and 4 bases for J; bases not matched to a gene: 3. The CDR3 is 15 residues long. Germline CDR1 reads MNHNS; CDR2 reads SASEGT. CDR3 sequence (DNA): TGTGCCAGCAGTGAAGGGGACAGATTCACCGGGGAGCTGTTTTTT. Protein: CASSEGDRFTGELFF.

V gene TRBV5-1 combines with J gene TRBJ1-4; D remains unclear. The CDR3 covers 13 residues. V lost 4 bases, J lost 3 bases, and 7 bases lay in between. The V gene's germline CDR1 is SGHRS and CDR2 YFSETQ. The CDR3: CASSITANEKLFF. The CDR3 region has the DNA TGCGCCAGCAGCATCACAGCTAATGAAAAACTGTTTTTT.

This clone turned up a few times. The chain employs TRBV19 and TRBJ2-5, with 9 bases aligning to TRBD1. After removal of 0 bases from V and 6 bases from J, the junction contained 17 bases not matched to a gene. The CDR3 is 19 residues long. From germline, CDR1 is LNHDA and CDR2 SQIVND (reference sequence). The CDR3 DNA reads TGTGCCAGTAGTATAGATCTCCTGGCCCGGGACAGGGAGCGGCAGACCCAGTACTTC. Its protein product is CASSIDLLARDRERQTQYF.

CDR3 DNA sequence: TGCGCCAGCAGCCAATCTAGCCCTAGGAGTGCTAGCACAGATACGCAGTATTTT. This encodes CASSQSSPRSASTDTQYF. The V gene is TRBV4-3, the J gene TRBJ2-3; perhaps TRBD2 as D (5 bases). The CDR3 runs 18 residues. Trimming left V 2 bases short and J 0 bases short, with 18 bases between. Germline values: CDR1 LGHNA, CDR2 YSLEER.

This chain connects TRBV10-2 to TRBJ1-1; D ambiguous. The V and J ends lost 2 bases and 3 bases respectively, with 13 bases between them. This CDR3 is built from 15 residues. CDR1 is WSHSY, CDR2 SAAADI, per germline. The CDR3 is CASSETPFGDTEAFF. In DNA form, the CDR3 reads TGCGCCAGCAGTGAGACCCCGTTCGGGGACACTGAAGCTTTCTTT.

The CDR3 coding sequence is TGCGCCAGCAGCTTGCCGGGACTAGGCAACACCGGGGAGCTGTTTTTT. Its translation: CASSLPGLGNTGELFF. The chain combines TRBV5-1 with TRBJ2-2, with 8 nucleotides matching TRBD2. Looked up from germline, CDR1 is SGHRS and CDR2 is YFSETQ. Trimming at V came to 1 base and at J to 2 bases, leaving 4 bases not matched to a gene. This CDR3 comprises 16 residues.

J is TRBJ2-7 and V is TRBV2, with 8 bases lining up with TRBD1. The V and J ends lost 5 bases and 2 bases, in that order; junction bases with no gene match: 8. CDR1 SNHLY and CDR2 FYNNEI come from the germline V gene. The CDR3 extends over 15 amino acids. CDR3 nucleotides: TGTGCCAGCAGTAATACCGGGACAGGTGCCTACGAGCAGTACTTC. It encodes CASSNTGTGAYEQYF.

The chain couples TRBV28 to TRBJ1-2; the match to TRBD1 covers 8 bases. Germline CDR1 is MDHEN and CDR2 is SYDVKM. The V segment lost 7 bases and the J segment 7 bases; nucleotides outside the gene matches: 14. This CDR3 is built from 15 residues. The chain's CDR3 is CASTLGSGGGFGYTF. The DNA for the CDR3 is TGTGCCAGCACCCTTGGGTCAGGGGGCGGATTTGGCTACACCTTC.

The chain has TRBV7-3 and TRBJ2-4, with D maybe TRBD2 (7 bases). This CDR3 is 15 amino acids long. The V gene lost 0 bases and the J gene lost 5 bases, with 11 bases spanning the gap. Germline loops: CDR1 SGHTA, CDR2 FQGTGA. The CDR3 sequence is CASSLTGGPQNIQYF. For the CDR3, the DNA is TGTGCCAGCAGCTTAACGGGGGGGCCCCAAAACATTCAGTACTTC.